This is a list of T cell receptor beta chains from one sample in a study of follicular helper T cells after annual influenza vaccination. The method was immunoSEQ multiplex PCR; TCRdb's version includes in-frame clones alone and lacks a portion of them. The data show nearly 9,000 clones, approximately 80% seen once. The starting material was CXCR5+ CD38- circulating T follicular helper cells from blood, obtained 7 days after influenza vaccination. The receptors were gathered from an adult who received the influenza vaccine. CDR3s include the opening cysteine and the closing phenylalanine or tryptophan. D genes are given only for firm matches. Size tells how often a clone was seen (once, few, many) or the class of an expanded clone, and some rows leave it out.

d_call clone_size j_call v_call cdr3_nt cdr3_aa
. . TRBJ1-1 TRBV9 TGTGCCAGCAGCCCCCGGCAGGAGATGACTGAAGCTTTCTTT CASSPRQEMTEAFF
. once TRBJ2-1 TRBV2 TGTGCCAGCAGTGAACGCGGTATCAATGAGCAGTTCTTC CASSERGINEQFF
. . TRBJ1-1 TRBV5-1 TGCGCCAGCAGCGCGGCACAGGGGAACACTGAAGCTTTCTTT CASSAAQGNTEAFF
. . TRBJ2-2 TRBV19 TGTGCCAGTACTCCAAGGACTTCCAACACCGGGGAGCTGTTTTTT CASTPRTSNTGELFF
. . TRBJ1-1 TRBV6-4 TGTGCCAGCAGCAGGGAAAGGAACACTGAAGCTTTCTTT CASSRERNTEAFF
. . TRBJ1-5 TRBV18 TGTGCCAGCTCACCACCAGGGGCAGGCAATCAGCCCCAGCATTTT CASSPPGAGNQPQHF
. . TRBJ2-7 TRBV18 TGTGCCAGCACGCCTCAACAGGGCTTCGACGAGCAGTACTTC CASTPQQGFDEQYF
. . TRBJ2-3 TRBV19 TGTGCCAGTAGTCTCGGGAGCGGCACAGATACGCAGTATTTT CASSLGSGTDTQYF
. . TRBJ2-1 TRBV10-3 TGTGCCATCAGTGAGCAGGCAGGGAGATATGAGCAGTTCTTC CAISEQAGRYEQFF
. . TRBJ1-1 TRBV19 TGTGCCAGTAGTATTCCAGGGGCAGGTGAAGCTTTCTTT CASSIPGAGEAFF
. . TRBJ2-2 TRBV5-1 TGCGCCAGCAGCATGATGGGGAACACCGGGGAGCTGTTTTTT CASSMMGNTGELFF
TRBD1 once TRBJ1-1 TRBV19 TGTGCCAGTAGTGCCTCGACAGGGGAGATGAACACTGAAGCTTTCTTT CASSASTGEMNTEAFF
. . TRBJ2-7 TRBV30 TGTGCCTGGAGTCCCCGCTACGAGCAGTACTTC CAWSPRYEQYF
TRBD2 . TRBJ2-1 TRBV19 TGTGCCAGTAGTGGTTTGGGGGGGACTAGCGTCGGAGGGGCCAATGAGCAGTTCTTC CASSGLGGTSVGGANEQFF
. . TRBJ2-1 TRBV4-1 TGCGCCAGCAGCCAACCCCCCAAGACTAGGACAGATGAGCAGTTCTTC CASSQPPKTRTDEQFF
. . TRBJ1-4 TRBV28 TGTGCCAGCACTTTCCAGGACAGCCTGATTCAACTGTTTTTT CASTFQDSLIQLFF
. . TRBJ1-2 TRBV6-5 TGTGCCAGCAGTTACATGGGGCGGGGCGGGTATGGCTACACCTTC CASSYMGRGGYGYTF
. . TRBJ1-5 TRBV30 TGTGCCTGGACGCGGGGGTCAGGACAGCCCCAGCATTTT CAWTRGSGQPQHF
. once TRBJ2-4 TRBV4-3 TGCGCCAGCAGCCAAGTCTCGGAAAACATTCAGTACTTC CASSQVSENIQYF
. once TRBJ2-3 TRBV9 TGTGCCAGCAGCGTAAAGTGGGGCACAGATACGCAGTATTTT CASSVKWGTDTQYF
TRBD1 . TRBJ1-4 TRBV28 TGTGCCAGCACCTCGACAGGGGTAGCTAATGAAAAACTGTTTTTT CASTSTGVANEKLFF
. . TRBJ1-1 TRBV15 TGTGCCACCAGCAGAGAGGGCAGGGTTGGTACTGAAGCTTTCTTT CATSREGRVGTEAFF
. few TRBJ1-2 TRBV28 TGTGCCAGCAGTTTAGGATACCTTAACTATGGCTACACCTTC CASSLGYLNYGYTF
TRBD1 . TRBJ2-1 TRBV19 TGTGCCAGTAGTATGGGACAGGGATGGGTCAATGAGCAGTTCTTC CASSMGQGWVNEQFF
. once TRBJ1-5 TRBV28 TGTGCCAGCAGACCTCTGGAGGGGTCCATGAGCAATCAGCCCCAGCATTTT CASRPLEGSMSNQPQHF
. few TRBJ2-6 TRBV11-2 TGTGCCAGCAGCCCCAGAAGGGGCGATGGGGCCAACGTCCTGACTTTC CASSPRRGDGANVLTF
. . TRBJ2-7 TRBV25-1 TGTGCCAGCAGTGAGCCACAGGGACCGACAGCCTACGAGCAGTACTTC CASSEPQGPTAYEQYF
. . TRBJ1-6 TRBV7-2 TGTGCCAGCAGCTCGAGGCATTCACCCCTCCACTTT CASSSRHSPLHF
. . TRBJ1-2 TRBV5-1 TGCGCCAGCAGCGAACCGGGACGGAGTAACTATGGCTACACCTTC CASSEPGRSNYGYTF
. . TRBJ2-1 TRBV11-1 TGTGCCAGCAGCTATGGGGTCGCGAGCTCCTACAATGAGCAGTTCTTC CASSYGVASSYNEQFF
. . TRBJ1-1 TRBV28 TGTGCCAGCAGTTTAAGCCCCGGGACATCATCTGAAGCTTTCTTT CASSLSPGTSSEAFF
. . TRBJ1-1 TRBV29-1 TGCAGCGCGGGACAGAACACTGAAGCTTTCTTT CSAGQNTEAFF
. . TRBJ1-4 TRBV30 TGTGCCTGGAGTGGATTCGACAATGAAAAACTGTTTTTT CAWSGFDNEKLFF
TRBD1 few TRBJ1-5 TRBV19 TGTGCCAGTAGTTTCGGAGGACAGGGTCCCAATCAGCCCCAGCATTTT CASSFGGQGPNQPQHF
TRBD2 . TRBJ2-1 TRBV2 TGTGCCAGCATTCTACGGACTAGAGAGGGAAGTGAGCAGTTCTTC CASILRTREGSEQFF
. . TRBJ2-3 TRBV4-3 TGCGCCAGCAGCCAAGATAGCGGCAGGACCTTATCAGCAGATACGCAGTATTTT CASSQDSGRTLSADTQYF
. . TRBJ1-3 TRBV5-1 TGCGCCAGCAGCTTGCAGAGTTCCTCTGGAAACACCATATATTTT CASSLQSSSGNTIYF
. . TRBJ2-7 TRBV5-1 TGCGCCAGCAGCTTACAGGGGGGGTACGAGCAGTACTTC CASSLQGGYEQYF
. . TRBJ1-3 TRBV7-8 TGTGCCAGCAGCTTAGCTGCGACAGGCTCTCGCTCTGGAAACACCATATATTTT CASSLAATGSRSGNTIYF
TRBD1 few TRBJ2-7 TRBV7-2 TGTGCCAGCAGCATTACCGGGACAGGCTCCGAAGGGCAGTACTTC CASSITGTGSEGQYF
TRBD1 . TRBJ1-2 TRBV6-4 TGTGCCAGCAGACGGACAGGGGGCGCGTTCGACTATGGCTACACCTTC CASRRTGGAFDYGYTF
. . TRBJ2-7 TRBV6-6 TGTGCCAGCAGTTACATGTCAACAGGGTTCGCCTACGAGCAGTACTTC CASSYMSTGFAYEQYF
. . TRBJ2-1 TRBV4-1 TGCGCCAGCAGCCAAGGGGGGACATCCTACAATGAGCAGTTCTTC CASSQGGTSYNEQFF
. . TRBJ2-3 TRBV19 TGTGCCAGTAAGCTACGAACGTCGGAAGGTACGCAGTATTTT CASKLRTSEGTQYF